This TCR beta chain was sequenced in a study of blood T cells in healthy people across ages. V lost 0 bases, J lost 7 bases, and 16 bases lay in between. The CDR3 extends over 15 amino acids. Per germline, CDR1 LGHNA and CDR2 YNFKEQ. The authors ran a second PCR of roughly 6 to 12 cycles using a sample-barcoded 5' primer and a J-beta primer mix. TCRdb ran MiXCR on the 5' RACE reads and lists one entry per CDR3 protein. In the table there are around 1,100,000 distinct CDR3 sequences, around two fifths of which are singletons. This receptor was taken from a young man in good health. The chain combines TRBV4-2 with TRBJ2-7, with D perhaps matching TRBD1 (5 bases). The sequencing input was blood. CDR3 bases: TGTGCCAGCAGCCAAGAGGTTCAGGGAATCGGGGAGCAGTACTTC. This codes for CASSQEVQGIGEQYF.